Presented here are 4 T cell receptor beta chains from one specimen sequenced in a study of Ad26.COV2.S vaccination and SARS-CoV-2 variants. Regarding treatment: roughly 19 received Ad26.COV2.S at low or high dose, single or two shots; several received placebo; per-sample allocation not given. Sampling happened 63 days after the first vaccine or placebo injection. The assay was immunoSEQ multiplex PCR, and TCRdb's table has in-frame clones only and misses some. The table shows approximately 350,000 clones, with roughly 84% occurring only once. The sequencing used peripheral blood, collected in a trial of Ad26.COV2.S vaccine versus placebo. Source of these receptors: a person between 18 and 60 years old who received the Ad26.COV2.S COVID-19 vaccine or a placebo.

The rearrangement joins TRBV11-1 to TRBJ2-7; unclear D gene. Per the germline V gene, CDR1 is SGHAT and CDR2 is FQDESV (reference sequence). V dropped 2 bases and J dropped 3 bases, with 14 bases sitting between them. The CDR3 is 15 amino acids. CDR3 in DNA: TGTGCCAGCAGCTTACTAGGCGAACTATTCTACGAGCAGTACTTC. Translated: CASSLLGELFYEQYF. The full variable domain, its missing parts supplied by reference TRBV11-1 and TRBJ2-7, is EAEVAQSPRYKITEKSQAVAFWCDPISGHATLYWYRQILGQGPELLVQFQDESVVDDSQLPKDRFSAERLKGVDSTLKIQPAELGDSAMYLCASSLLGELFYEQYFGPGTRLTVT.

The CDR3 is CASSLDRVDYGYTF. CDR3 sequence (DNA): TGCGCCAGCAGCTTGGACAGGGTGGACTATGGCTACACCTTC. V usage is TRBV5-1 and J usage is TRBJ1-2; maybe TRBD1 (6 bases). Looked up from germline, CDR1 is SGHRS and CDR2 is YFSETQ. The V end was cut by 0 bases, the J end by 3 bases, with 9 bases between. The CDR3 is 14 residues long.

This chain uses TRBV7-6 with TRBJ1-1; D remains unclear. The V gene lost 5 bases and the J gene lost 2 bases, with 15 bases spanning the gap. The germline V gene encodes CDR1 SGHVS and CDR2 FNYEAQ. The CDR3 is made up of 15 amino acids. CDR3 region: CASSPPPEYNTEAFF. The DNA of the CDR3 is TGTGCCAGCAGCCCCCCTCCCGAATATAACACTGAAGCTTTCTTT.

This chain connects TRBV7-6 to TRBJ1-6, with 7 bases fitting TRBD1. V lost 1 base to trimming and J lost 7 bases; unmatched junction nucleotides: 7. This CDR3 is built from 16 residues. Per germline, CDR1 SGHVS and CDR2 FNYEAQ. The CDR3 loop reads CASSLGTGAGNSPLHF. The CDR3 coding sequence is TGTGCCAGCAGCTTAGGTACAGGGGCTGGGAATTCACCCCTCCACTTT.